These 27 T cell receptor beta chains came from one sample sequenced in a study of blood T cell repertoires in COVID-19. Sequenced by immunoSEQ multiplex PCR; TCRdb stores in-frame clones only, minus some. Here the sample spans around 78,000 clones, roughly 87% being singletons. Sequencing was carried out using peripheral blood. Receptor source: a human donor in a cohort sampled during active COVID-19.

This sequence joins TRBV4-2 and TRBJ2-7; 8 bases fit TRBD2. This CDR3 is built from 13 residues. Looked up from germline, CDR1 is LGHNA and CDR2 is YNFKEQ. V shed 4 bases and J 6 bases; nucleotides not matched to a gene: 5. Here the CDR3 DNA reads TGTGCCAGCAGCCCCCGGGGGGGGACCGAGCAGTACTTC. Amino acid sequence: CASSPRGGTEQYF.

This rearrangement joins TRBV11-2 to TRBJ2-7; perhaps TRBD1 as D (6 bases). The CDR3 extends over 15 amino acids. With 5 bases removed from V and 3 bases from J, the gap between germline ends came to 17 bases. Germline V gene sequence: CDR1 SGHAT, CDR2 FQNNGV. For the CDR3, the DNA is TGTGCCAGCAGCAACTTTGGAGAAGGGGGCTACGAGCAGTACTTC. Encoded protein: CASSNFGEGGYEQYF.

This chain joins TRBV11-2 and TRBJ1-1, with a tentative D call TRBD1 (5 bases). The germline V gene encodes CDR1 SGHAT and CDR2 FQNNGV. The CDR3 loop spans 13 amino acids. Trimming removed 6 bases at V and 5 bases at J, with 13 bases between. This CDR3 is CASRSVPGTEAFF. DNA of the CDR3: TGTGCCAGCAGATCGGTTCCAGGGACTGAAGCTTTCTTT.

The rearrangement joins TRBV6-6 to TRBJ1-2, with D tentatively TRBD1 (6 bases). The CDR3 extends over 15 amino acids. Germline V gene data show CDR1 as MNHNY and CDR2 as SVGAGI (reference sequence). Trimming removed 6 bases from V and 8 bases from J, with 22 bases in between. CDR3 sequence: CASRGAGTGGSGYTF. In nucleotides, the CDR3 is TGTGCCAGCAGGGGCGCCGGGACGGGGGGCTCGGGCTACACCTTC.

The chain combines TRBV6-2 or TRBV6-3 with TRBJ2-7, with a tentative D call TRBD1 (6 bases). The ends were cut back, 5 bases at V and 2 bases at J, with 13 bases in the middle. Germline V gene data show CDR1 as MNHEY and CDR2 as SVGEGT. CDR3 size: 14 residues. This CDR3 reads CASSVGQTTYEQYF. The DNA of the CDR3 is TGTGCCAGCAGTGTTGGACAGACAACCTACGAGCAGTACTTC.

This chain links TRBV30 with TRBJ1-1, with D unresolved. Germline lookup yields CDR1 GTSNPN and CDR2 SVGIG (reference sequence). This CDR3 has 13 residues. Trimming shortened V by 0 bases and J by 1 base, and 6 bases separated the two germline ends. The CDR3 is CAWSVFRNTEAFF. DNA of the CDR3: TGTGCCTGGAGTGTATTCCGGAACACTGAAGCTTTCTTT.

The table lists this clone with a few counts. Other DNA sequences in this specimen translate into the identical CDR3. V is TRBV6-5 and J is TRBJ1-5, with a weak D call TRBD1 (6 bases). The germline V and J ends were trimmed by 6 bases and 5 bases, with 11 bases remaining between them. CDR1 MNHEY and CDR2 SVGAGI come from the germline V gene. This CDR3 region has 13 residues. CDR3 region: CASSLDRYQPQHF. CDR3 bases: TGTGCCAGCAGCCTAGACAGGTATCAGCCCCAGCATTTT.

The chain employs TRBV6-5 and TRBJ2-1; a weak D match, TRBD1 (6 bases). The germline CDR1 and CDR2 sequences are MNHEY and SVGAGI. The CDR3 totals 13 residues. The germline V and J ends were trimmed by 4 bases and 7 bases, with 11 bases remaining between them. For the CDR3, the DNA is TGTGCCAGCAGTTGGGGGCGGCAAAATGAGCAGTTCTTC. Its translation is CASSWGRQNEQFF.

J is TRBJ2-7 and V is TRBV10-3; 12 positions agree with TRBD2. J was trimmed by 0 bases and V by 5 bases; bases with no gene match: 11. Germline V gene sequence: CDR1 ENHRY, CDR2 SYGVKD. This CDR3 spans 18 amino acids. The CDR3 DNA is TGTGCCATCAGTTTCTCACGGACTAGCGGGGATATCTCCTACGAGCAGTACTTC. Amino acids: CAISFSRTSGDISYEQYF.

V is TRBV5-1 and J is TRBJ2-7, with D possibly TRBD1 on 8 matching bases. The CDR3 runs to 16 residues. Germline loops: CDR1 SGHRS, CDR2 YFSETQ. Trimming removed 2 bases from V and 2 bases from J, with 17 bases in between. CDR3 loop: CASSFRGQGGTYEQYF. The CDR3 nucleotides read TGCGCCAGCAGCTTTAGAGGACAGGGAGGGACCTACGAGCAGTACTTC.

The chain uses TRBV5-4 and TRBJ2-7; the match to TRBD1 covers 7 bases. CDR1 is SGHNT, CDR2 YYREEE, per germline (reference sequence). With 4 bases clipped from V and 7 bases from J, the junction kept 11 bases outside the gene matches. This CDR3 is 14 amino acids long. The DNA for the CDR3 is TGTGCCAGCAGCCCCCGACAGGGCGATGGAGAGCAGTACTTC. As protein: CASSPRQGDGEQYF.

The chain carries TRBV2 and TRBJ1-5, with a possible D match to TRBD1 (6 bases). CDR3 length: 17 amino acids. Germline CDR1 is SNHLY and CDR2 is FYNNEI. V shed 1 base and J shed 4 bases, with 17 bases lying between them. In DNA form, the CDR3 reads TGTGCCAGCAGTGAAGGGTGGGGGCGCAGGATTAATCAGCCCCAGCATTTT. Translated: CASSEGWGRRINQPQHF.

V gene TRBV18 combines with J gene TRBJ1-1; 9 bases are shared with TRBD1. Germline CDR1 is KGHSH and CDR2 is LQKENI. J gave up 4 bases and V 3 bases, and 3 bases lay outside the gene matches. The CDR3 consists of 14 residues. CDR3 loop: CASSPWTGATEAFF. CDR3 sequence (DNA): TGTGCCAGCTCACCTTGGACAGGGGCCACTGAAGCTTTCTTT.

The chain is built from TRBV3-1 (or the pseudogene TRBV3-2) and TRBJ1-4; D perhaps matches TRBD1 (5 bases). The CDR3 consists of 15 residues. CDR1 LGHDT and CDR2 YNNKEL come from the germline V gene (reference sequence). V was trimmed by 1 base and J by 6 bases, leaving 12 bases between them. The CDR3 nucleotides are TGTGCCAGCAGCCAAGCCCCAGGGCCATATGAAAAACTGTTTTTT. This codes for CASSQAPGPYEKLFF.

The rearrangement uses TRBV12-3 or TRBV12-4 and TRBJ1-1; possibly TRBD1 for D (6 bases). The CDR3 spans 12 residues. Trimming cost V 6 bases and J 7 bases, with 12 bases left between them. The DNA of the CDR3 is TGTGCCAGCAGACCCACAGGGAGTGAAGCTTTCTTT. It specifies CASRPTGSEAFF.

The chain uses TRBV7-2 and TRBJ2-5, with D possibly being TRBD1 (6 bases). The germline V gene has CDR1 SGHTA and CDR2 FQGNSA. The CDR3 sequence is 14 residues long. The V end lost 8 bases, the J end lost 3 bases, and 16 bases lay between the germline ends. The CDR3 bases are TGTGCCAGCTCTTTGGGGGCGCTGGAAGAGACCCAGTACTTC. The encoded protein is CASSLGALEETQYF.

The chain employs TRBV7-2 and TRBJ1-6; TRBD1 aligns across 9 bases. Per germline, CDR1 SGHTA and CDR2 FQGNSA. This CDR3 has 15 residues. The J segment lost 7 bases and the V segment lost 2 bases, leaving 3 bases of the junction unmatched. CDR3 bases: TGTGCCAGCAGCTTAATGGGACAGGGAAATTCACCCCTCCACTTT. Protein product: CASSLMGQGNSPLHF.

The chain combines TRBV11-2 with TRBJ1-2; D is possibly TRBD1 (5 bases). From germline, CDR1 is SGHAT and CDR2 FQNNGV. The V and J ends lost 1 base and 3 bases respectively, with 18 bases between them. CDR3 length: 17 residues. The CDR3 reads CASSLVSTRGSYYGYTF. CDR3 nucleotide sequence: TGTGCCAGCAGCTTAGTGTCTACGCGGGGGTCATACTATGGCTACACCTTC.

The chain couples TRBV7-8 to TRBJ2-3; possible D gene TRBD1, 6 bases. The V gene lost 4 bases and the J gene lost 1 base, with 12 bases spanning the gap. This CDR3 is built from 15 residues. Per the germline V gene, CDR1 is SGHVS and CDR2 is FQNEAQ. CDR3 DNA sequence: TGTGCCAGCAGCTCGAGGGGGTCGGGCACAGATACGCAGTATTTT. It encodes CASSSRGSGTDTQYF.

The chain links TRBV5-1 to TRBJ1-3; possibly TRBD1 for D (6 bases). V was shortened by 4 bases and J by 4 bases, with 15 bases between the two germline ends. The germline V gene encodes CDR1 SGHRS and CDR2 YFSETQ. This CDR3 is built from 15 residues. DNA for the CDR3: TGCGCCAGCAGCAAAGACCAGGGGAACGGAAACACCATATATTTT. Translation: CASSKDQGNGNTIYF. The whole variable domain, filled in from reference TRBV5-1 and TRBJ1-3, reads KAGVTQTPRYLIKTRGQQVTLSCSPISGHRSVSWYQQTPGQGLQFLFEYFSETQRNKGNFPGRFSGRQFSNSRSEMNVSTLELGDSALYLCASSKDQGNGNTIYFGEGSWLTVV.

The CDR3 DNA is TGTGCCAGCACCCTTTCGGGGGGCACAAACTATGGCTACACCTTC. Translating it yields CASTLSGGTNYGYTF. This chain joins TRBV5-4 and TRBJ1-2; maybe TRBD1 (6 bases). The germline V and J ends were trimmed by 6 bases and 2 bases, with 17 bases remaining between them. The CDR3 spans 15 residues. Germline assignment: CDR1 SGHNT and CDR2 YYREEE (reference sequence).

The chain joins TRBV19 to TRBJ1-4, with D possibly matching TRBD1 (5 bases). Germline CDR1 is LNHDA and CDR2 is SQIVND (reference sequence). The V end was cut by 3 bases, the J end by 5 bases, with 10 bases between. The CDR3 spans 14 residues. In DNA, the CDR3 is TGTGCCAGTAGTATCGGCCAGGGAAATGAAAAACTGTTTTTT. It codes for CASSIGQGNEKLFF.

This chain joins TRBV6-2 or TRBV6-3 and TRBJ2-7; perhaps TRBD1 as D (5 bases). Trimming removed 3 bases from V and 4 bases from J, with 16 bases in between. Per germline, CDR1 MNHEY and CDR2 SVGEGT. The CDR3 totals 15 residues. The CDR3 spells CASSYQLKGRYEQYF. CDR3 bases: TGTGCCAGCAGTTATCAGCTAAAGGGGCGGTACGAGCAGTACTTC.

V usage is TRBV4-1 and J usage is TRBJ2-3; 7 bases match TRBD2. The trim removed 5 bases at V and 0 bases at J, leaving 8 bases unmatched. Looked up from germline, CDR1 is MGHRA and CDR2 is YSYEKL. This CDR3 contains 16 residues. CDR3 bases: TGCGCCAGCAGCAACCGAGGAGCGGGAAGCACAGATACGCAGTATTTT. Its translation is CASSNRGAGSTDTQYF.

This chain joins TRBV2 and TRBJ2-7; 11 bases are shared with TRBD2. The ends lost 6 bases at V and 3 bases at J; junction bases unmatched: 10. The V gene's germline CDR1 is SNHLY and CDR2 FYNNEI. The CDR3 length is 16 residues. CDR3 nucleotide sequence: TGTGCCAGCAGACCTGGGACTAGCGGCAGAATCTACGAGCAGTACTTC. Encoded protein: CASRPGTSGRIYEQYF.

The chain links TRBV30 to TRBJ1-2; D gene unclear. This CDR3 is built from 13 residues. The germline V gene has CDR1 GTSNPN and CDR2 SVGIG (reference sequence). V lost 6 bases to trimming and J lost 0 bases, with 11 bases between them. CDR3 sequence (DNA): TGTGCCTGTACGTTTCTAGCTAACTATGGCTACACCTTC. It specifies CACTFLANYGYTF.

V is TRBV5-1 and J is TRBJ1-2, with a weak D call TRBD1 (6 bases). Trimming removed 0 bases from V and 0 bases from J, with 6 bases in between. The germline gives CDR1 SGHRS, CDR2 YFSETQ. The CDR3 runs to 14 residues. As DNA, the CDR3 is TGCGCCAGCAGCTTGGGGACAGCTAACTATGGCTACACCTTC. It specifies CASSLGTANYGYTF.